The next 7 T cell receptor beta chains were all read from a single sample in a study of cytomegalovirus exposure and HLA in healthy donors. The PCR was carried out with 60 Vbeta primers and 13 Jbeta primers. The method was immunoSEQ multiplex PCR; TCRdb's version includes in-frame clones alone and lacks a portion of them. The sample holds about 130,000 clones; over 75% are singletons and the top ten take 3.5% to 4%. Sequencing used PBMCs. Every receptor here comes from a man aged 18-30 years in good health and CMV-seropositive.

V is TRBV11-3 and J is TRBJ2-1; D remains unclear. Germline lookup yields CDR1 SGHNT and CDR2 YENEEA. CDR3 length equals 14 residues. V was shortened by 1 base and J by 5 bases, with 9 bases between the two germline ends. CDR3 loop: CASSLAATHNEQFF. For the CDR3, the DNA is TGTGCCAGCAGCTTAGCGGCGACTCACAATGAGCAGTTCTTC.

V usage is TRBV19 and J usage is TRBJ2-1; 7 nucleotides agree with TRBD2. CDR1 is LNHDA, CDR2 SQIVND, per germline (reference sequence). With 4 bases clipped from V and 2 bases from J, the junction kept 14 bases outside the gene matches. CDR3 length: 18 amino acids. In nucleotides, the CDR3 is TGTGCCAGTAGTACCCGAACAGGAGCGGGGCTAACCTACAATGAGCAGTTCTTC. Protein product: CASSTRTGAGLTYNEQFF.

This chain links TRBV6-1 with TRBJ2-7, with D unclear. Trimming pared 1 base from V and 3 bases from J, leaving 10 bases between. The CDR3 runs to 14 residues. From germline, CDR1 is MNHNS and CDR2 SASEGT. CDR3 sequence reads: CASSEDYSYYEQYF. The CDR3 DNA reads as TGTGCCAGCAGTGAAGATTACAGTTACTACGAGCAGTACTTC.

The chain's CDR3 is CASKHPGHGSYEQYF. Here the CDR3 DNA reads TGTGCCAGCAAACACCCGGGACACGGCTCCTACGAGCAGTACTTC. The J gene is TRBJ2-7, the V gene TRBV6-1; a weak D match, TRBD1 (6 bases). V lost 7 bases, J lost 0 bases, and 16 bases lay in between. The CDR3 is made up of 15 amino acids. Germline values: CDR1 MNHNS, CDR2 SASEGT.

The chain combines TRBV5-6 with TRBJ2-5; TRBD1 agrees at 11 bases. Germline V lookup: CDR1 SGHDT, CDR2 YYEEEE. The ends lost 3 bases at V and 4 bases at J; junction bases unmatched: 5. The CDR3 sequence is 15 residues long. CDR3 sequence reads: CASSYGQGATETQYF. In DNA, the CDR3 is TGTGCCAGCAGCTACGGACAGGGGGCAACAGAGACCCAGTACTTC.

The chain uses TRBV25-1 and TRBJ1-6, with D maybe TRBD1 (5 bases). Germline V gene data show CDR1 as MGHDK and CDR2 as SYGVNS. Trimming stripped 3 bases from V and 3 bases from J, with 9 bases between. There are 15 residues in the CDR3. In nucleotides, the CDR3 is TGTGCCAGCAGTGATTTCGACAGCTATAATTCACCCCTCCACTTT. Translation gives CASSDFDSYNSPLHF. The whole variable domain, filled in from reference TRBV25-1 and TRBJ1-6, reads EADIYQTPRYLVIGTGKKITLECSQTMGHDKMYWYQQDPGMELHLIHYSYGVNSTEKGDLSSESTVSRIRTEHFPLTLESARPSHTSQYLCASSDFDSYNSPLHFGNGTRLTVT.

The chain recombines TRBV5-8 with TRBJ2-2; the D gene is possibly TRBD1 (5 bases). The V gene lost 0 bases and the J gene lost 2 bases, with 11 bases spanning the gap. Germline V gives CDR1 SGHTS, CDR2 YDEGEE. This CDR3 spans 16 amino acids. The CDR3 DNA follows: TGTGCCAGCAGCTTGGACAGGCGAACAAACACCGGGGAGCTGTTTTTT. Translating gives CASSLDRRTNTGELFF.